Listed here is a single T cell receptor beta chain. This sample is drawn from a study of blood T cell repertoires in COVID-19. On the study more broadly: There were acute and convalescent COVID-19 samples, and they came from the United States, Italy and Spain. T cells, B-cell-depleted T cells, or PBMCs provided the cDNA or gDNA that served as material.

In germline, CDR1 is SGHVS, CDR2 FQNEAQ. The CDR3 length is 16 residues. V was pared by 0 bases and J by 2 bases, with 13 bases between. Per the authors' pipeline: Amplification from reference gene primers served as the basis for estimated nucleated cell counts. Generated by immunoSEQ multiplex PCR, the TCRdb table keeps only in-frame clones and is missing some. V and J calls plus clone size are reproduced from that table; the DNA served to infer D and trimming. The data contain roughly 280,000 clones, 80% to 90% of them singletons. This clonotype originated in a woman in her seventies with acute or convalescent COVID-19. The chain links TRBV7-8 to TRBJ2-5; D gene uncertain. Sequenced: peripheral blood. CDR3 coding DNA: TGTGCCAGCAGCTTAGCGCTGAACTTAATTCAAGAGACCCAGTACTTC. It translates to CASSLALNLIQETQYF.